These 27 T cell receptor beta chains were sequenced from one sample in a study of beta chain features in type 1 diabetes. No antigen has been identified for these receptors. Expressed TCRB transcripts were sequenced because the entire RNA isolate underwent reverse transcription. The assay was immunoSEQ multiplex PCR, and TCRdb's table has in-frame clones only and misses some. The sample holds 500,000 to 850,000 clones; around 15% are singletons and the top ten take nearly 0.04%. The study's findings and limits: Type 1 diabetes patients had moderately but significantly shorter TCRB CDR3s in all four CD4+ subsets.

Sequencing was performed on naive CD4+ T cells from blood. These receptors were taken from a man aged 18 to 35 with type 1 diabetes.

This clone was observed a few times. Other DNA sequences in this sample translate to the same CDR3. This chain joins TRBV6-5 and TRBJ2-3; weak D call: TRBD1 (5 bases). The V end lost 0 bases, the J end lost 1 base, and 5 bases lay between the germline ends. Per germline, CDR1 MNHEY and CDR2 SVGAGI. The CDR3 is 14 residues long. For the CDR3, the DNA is TGTGCCAGCAGTTACTCCAGGGGCACAGATACGCAGTATTTT. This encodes CASSYSRGTDTQYF.

The CDR3: CASTRTRANTEAFF. The CDR3 DNA follows: TGTGCCAGCACCAGGACCCGAGCGAACACTGAAGCTTTCTTT. This chain uses TRBV9 with TRBJ1-1, with D unresolved. V lost 6 bases and J 1 base, leaving 13 bases between the germline ends. CDR3 length: 14 amino acids. Looked up from germline, CDR1 is SGDLS and CDR2 is YYNGEE.

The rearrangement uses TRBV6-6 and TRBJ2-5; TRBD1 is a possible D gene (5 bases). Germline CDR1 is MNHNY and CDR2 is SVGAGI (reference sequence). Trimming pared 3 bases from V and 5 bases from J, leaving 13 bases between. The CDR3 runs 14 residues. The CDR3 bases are TGTGCCAGCAGTTATGGCAGGGTCGGCGAGACCCAGTACTTC. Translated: CASSYGRVGETQYF.

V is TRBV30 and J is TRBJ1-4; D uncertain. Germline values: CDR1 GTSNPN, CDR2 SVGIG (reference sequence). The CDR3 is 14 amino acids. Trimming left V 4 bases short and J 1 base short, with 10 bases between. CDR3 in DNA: TGTGCCTGGAACAGAGAGGTAACTAATGAAAAACTGTTTTTT. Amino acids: CAWNREVTNEKLFF.

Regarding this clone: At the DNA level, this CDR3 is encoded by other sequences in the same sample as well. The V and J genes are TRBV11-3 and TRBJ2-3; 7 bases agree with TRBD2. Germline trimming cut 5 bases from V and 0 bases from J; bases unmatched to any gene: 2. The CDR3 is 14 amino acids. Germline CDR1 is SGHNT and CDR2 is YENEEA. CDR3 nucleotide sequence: TGTGCCAGCAGCCTTAGCGGGAGCACAGATACGCAGTATTTT. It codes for CASSLSGSTDTQYF.

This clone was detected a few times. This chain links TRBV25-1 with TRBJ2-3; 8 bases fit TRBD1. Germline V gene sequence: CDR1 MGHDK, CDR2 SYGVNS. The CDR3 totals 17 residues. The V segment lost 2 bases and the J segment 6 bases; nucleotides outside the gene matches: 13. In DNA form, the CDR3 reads TGTGCCAGCAGTGAAACGAAAGCGCGGACAGGGCTGGATACGCAGTATTTT. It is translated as CASSETKARTGLDTQYF.

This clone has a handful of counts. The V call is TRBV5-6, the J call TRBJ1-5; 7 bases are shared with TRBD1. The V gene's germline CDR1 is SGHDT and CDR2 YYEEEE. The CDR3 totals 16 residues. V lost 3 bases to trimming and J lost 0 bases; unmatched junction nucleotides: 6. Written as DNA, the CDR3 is TGTGCCAGCAGCTCAACAGGGGTCGGTAGCAATCAGCCCCAGCATTTT. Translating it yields CASSSTGVGSNQPQHF.

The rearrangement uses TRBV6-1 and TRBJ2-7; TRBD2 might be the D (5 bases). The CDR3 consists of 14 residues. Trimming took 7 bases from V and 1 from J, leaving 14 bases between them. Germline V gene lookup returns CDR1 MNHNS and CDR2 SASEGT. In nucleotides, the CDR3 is TGTGCCAGCAAGCCGGCGGGCCAGTCCTACGAGCAGTACTTC. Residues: CASKPAGQSYEQYF.

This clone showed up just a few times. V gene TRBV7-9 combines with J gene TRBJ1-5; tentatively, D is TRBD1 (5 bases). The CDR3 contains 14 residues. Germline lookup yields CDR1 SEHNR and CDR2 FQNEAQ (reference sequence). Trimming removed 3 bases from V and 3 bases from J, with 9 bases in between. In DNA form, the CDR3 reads TGTGCCAGCAGCTTGCAGGGTCACAATCAGCCCCAGCATTTT. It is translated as CASSLQGHNQPQHF.

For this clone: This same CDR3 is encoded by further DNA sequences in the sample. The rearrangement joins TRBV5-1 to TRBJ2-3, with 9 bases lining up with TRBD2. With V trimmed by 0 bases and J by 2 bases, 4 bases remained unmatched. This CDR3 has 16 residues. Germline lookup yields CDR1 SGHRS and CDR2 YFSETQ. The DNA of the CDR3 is TGCGCCAGCAGCTTGGGCGCTAGCGGGATCACAGATACGCAGTATTTT. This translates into CASSLGASGITDTQYF.

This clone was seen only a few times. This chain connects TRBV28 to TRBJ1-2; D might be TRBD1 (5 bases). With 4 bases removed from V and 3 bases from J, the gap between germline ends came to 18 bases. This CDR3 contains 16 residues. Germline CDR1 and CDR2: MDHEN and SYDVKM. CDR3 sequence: CASSSEGMGSDYGYTF. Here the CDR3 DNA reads TGTGCCAGCAGTTCCGAGGGGATGGGGTCGGACTATGGCTACACCTTC.

The CDR3 DNA reads TGCGCCAGCAGCCCGCAGGGGGCTTTAATAGGCTACACCTTC. It translates to CASSPQGALIGYTF. V and J are TRBV4-3 and TRBJ1-2, with 8 bases fitting TRBD1. The ends lost 4 bases at V and 8 bases at J; junction bases unmatched: 9. The CDR3 totals 14 residues. Germline loops: CDR1 LGHNA, CDR2 YSLEER.

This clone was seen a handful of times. CDR3 residues: CSVEASGGGYNEQFF. In DNA, the CDR3 is TGCAGCGTTGAAGCAAGCGGCGGGGGGTACAATGAGCAGTTCTTC. The chain couples TRBV29-1 to TRBJ2-1; TRBD2 matches at 8 bases. The germline CDR1 and CDR2 sequences are SQVTM and ANQGSEA. The ends lost 1 base at V and 4 bases at J; junction bases unmatched: 6. The CDR3 totals 15 residues.

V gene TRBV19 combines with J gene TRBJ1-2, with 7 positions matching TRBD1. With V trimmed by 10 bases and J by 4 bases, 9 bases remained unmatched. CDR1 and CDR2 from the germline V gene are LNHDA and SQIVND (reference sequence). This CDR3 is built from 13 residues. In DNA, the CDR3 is TGTGCCACCACCGGGACAGAGCCCTATGGCTACACCTTC. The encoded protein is CATTGTEPYGYTF.

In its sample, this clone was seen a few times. CDR3 sequence: CASSLAGTGGYGYTF. The CDR3 DNA sequence: TGTGCCAGCAGCTTAGCCGGGACAGGGGGCTATGGCTACACCTTC. This chain connects TRBV7-9 to TRBJ1-2; 11 bases fit TRBD1. V shed 0 bases and J 4 bases; nucleotides not matched to a gene: 1. The CDR3 sequence is 15 residues long. Germline CDR1 and CDR2: SEHNR and FQNEAQ (reference sequence).

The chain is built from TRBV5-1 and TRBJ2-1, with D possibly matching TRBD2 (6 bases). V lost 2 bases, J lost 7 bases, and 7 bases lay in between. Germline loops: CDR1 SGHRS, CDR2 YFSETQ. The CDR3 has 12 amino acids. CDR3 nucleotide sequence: TGCGCCAGCAGCTTCCGGGAGAATGAGCAGTTCTTC. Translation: CASSFRENEQFF.

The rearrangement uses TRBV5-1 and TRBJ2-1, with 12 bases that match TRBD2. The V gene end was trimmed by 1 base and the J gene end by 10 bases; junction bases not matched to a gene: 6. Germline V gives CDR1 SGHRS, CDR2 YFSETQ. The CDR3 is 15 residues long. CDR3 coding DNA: TGCGCCAGCAGCTTGAGACTAGCGGGAGTAAGAGAGCAGTTCTTC. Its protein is CASSLRLAGVREQFF.

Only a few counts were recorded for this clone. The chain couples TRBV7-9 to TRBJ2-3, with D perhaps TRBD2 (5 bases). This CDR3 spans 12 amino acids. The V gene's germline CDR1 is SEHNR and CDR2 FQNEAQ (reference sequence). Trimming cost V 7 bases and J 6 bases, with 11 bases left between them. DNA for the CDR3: TGTGCCAGCAACCGGGGAGAGGATACGCAGTATTTT. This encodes CASNRGEDTQYF.

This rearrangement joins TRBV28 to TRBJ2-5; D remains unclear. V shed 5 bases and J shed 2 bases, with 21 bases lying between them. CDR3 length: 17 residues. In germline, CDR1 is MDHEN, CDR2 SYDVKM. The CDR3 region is CASSPPKGIVKQETQYF. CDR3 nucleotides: TGTGCCAGCAGTCCACCGAAGGGAATCGTAAAACAAGAGACCCAGTACTTC.

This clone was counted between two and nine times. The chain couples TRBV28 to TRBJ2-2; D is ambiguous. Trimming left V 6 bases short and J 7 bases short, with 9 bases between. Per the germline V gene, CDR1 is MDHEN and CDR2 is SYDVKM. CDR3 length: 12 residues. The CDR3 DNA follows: TGTGCCAGCAGATCGTGGGGCGGGGAGCTGTTTTTT. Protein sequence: CASRSWGGELFF.

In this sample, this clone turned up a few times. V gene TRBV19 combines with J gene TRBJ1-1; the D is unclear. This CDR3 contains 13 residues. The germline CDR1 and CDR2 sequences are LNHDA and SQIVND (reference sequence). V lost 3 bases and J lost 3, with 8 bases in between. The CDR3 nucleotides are TGTGCCAGTAGTATTCTATCGCACACTGAAGCTTTCTTT. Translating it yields CASSILSHTEAFF.

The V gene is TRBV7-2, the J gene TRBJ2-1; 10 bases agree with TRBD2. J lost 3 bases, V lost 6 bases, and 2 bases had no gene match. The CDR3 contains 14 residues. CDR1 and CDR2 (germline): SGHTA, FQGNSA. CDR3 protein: CASRLAGVYNEQFF. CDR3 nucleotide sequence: TGTGCCAGCAGGCTAGCGGGGGTCTACAATGAGCAGTTCTTC.

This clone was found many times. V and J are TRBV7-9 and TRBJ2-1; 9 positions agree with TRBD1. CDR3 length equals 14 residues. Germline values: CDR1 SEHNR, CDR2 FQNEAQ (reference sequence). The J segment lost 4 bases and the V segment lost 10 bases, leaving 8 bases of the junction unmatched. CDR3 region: CAIPPGQGYNEQFF. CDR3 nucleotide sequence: TGTGCCATTCCTCCGGGACAGGGTTACAATGAGCAGTTCTTC.

The CDR3 nucleotides are TGTGCCAGCGCGAGGCAGTCAGATACGCAGTATTTT. This encodes CASARQSDTQYF. The V call is TRBV6-6, the J call TRBJ2-3; no clear D gene. The CDR3 extends over 12 amino acids. Germline V CDR1 and CDR2: MNHNY, SVGAGI (reference sequence). With 8 bases removed from V and 4 bases from J, the gap between germline ends came to 10 bases.

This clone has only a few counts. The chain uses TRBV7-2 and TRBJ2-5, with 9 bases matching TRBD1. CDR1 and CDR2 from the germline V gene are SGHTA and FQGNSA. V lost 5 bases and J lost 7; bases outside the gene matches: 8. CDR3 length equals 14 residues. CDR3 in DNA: TGTGCCAGCAGCCCCTCTCCGGGACAGGGGACCCAGTACTTC. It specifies CASSPSPGQGTQYF.

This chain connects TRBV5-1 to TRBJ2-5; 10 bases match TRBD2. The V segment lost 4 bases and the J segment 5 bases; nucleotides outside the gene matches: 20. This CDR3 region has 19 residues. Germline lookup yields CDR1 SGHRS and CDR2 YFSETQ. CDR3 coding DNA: TGCGCCAGCAGCAAAGAAGAGCGGGGGGGCTCGTCCATTGGCGAGACCCAGTACTTC. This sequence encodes CASSKEERGGSSIGETQYF.

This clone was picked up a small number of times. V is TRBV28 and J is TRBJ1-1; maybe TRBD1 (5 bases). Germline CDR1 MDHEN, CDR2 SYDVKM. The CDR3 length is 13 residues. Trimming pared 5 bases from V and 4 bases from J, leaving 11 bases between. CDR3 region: CASSLQGLTEAFF. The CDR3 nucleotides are TGTGCCAGCAGTCTCCAGGGTCTCACTGAAGCTTTCTTT. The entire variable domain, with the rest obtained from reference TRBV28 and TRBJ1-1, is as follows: DVKVTQSSRYLVKRTGEKVFLECVQDMDHENMFWYRQDPGLGLRLIYFSYDVKMKEKGDIPEGYSVSREKKERFSLILESASTNQTSMYLCASSLQGLTEAFFGQGTRLTVV.